These 2 T cell receptor beta chains were all obtained from the same sample, sequenced in a study of T cell changes during pregnancy in multiple sclerosis. The assay was immunoSEQ multiplex PCR, and TCRdb's table has in-frame clones only and misses some. Of about 39,000 clones in the sample, over 75% are singletons; the top ten hold over 4%. The sample in question was CD8+ T cells from peripheral blood mononuclear cells, obtained in the first trimester of pregnancy. These TCRs come from a female donor with multiple sclerosis, enrolled in a pregnancy study.

V and J are TRBV6-5 and TRBJ2-5, with D uncertain. Germline CDR1 and CDR2: MNHEY and SVGAGI. The CDR3 totals 13 residues. Trimming took off 2 bases at V and 5 bases at J, with 9 bases between the two ends. The CDR3 reads CASSYQGVETQYF. CDR3 nucleotide sequence: TGTGCCAGCAGTTACCAAGGAGTGGAGACCCAGTACTTC.

The chain is built from TRBV5-4 and TRBJ2-7; a weak D match, TRBD1 (6 bases). The V end was cut by 0 bases, the J end by 4 bases, with 11 bases between. The CDR3 has 14 residues. Germline V gene sequence: CDR1 SGHNT, CDR2 YYREEE (reference sequence). In DNA form, the CDR3 reads TGTGCCAGCAGCTTGGGTCAGGGGATTTACGAGCAGTACTTC. Translated, it gives CASSLGQGIYEQYF.